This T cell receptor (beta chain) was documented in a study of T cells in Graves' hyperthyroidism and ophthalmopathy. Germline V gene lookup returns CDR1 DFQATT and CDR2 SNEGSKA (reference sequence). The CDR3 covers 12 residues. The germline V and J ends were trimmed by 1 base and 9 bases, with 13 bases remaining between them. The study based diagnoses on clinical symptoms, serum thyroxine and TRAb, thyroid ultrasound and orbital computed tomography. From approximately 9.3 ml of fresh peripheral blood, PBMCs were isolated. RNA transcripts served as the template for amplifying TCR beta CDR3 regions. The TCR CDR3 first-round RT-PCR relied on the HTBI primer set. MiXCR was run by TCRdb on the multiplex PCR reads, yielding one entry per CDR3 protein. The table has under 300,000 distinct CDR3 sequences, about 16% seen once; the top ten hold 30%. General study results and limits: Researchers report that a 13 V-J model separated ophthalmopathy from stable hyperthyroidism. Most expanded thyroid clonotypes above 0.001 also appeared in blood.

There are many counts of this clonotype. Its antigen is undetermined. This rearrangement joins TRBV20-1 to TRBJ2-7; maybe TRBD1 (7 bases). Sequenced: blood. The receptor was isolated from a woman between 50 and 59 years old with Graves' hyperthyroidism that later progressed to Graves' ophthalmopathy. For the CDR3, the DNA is TGCAGTGCTAGAGGACAGGGAGGTGGGCAGTACTTC. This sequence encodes CSARGQGGGQYF.